Below, one T cell receptor (beta chain) is given with its context. This entry is derived from a study of blood T cell repertoires in COVID-19. Study background: PBMCs, B-cell-depleted T cells, or T cells were the source of the cDNA or gDNA that made up the material.

The CDR3 loop spans 13 amino acids. V lost 3 bases, J lost 9 bases, and 4 bases stayed unmatched. Per germline, CDR1 LNHDA and CDR2 SQIVND (reference sequence). In the original workflow: Nucleated cell counts were estimated from reference gene primer amplification. TCRdb's copy holds only in-frame clones and misses some; the assay was immunoSEQ multiplex PCR. The V and J calls and the clone size are those of that table, but D and trimming were determined from the DNA. The table has approximately 290,000 clones, approximately 85% seen once. While infection was still active, Seattle patients were enrolled and then followed longitudinally.

Sequencing used peripheral blood. The receptor was isolated from a human donor with COVID-19, enrolled during active disease. The donor label of this sample is uncertain. The genes are TRBV19 and TRBJ1-1; 10 nucleotides align to TRBD1. CDR3 residues: CASSIRDRGQAFF. CDR3 coding DNA: TGTGCCAGTAGTATCCGGGACAGGGGCCAAGCTTTCTTT.